A selection of T cell receptor beta chains follows, all from one sample in a study of OX40 agonist ivuxolimab in advanced cancers. The protocol was immunoSEQ multiplex PCR, while the TCRdb copy is restricted to in-frame clones and leaves out a portion. This repertoire shows around 67,000 clones, 80% to 85% found once; its top ten account for roughly 8%. The sample consisted of CD4+ or CD8+ T cells sorted from blood, taken in a trial of the OX40 agonist ivuxolimab. The receptors were sampled from an adult with an advanced solid tumor such as melanoma, head and neck, liver or kidney cancer. The CDR3 runs from the conserved cysteine through the conserved F or W. A D gene is named only where the DNA matches it firmly. Clone size is given for some rows only: seen once, a few or many times, or a class if the clone is expanded.

abundance | j_gene | d_gene | v_gene | CDR3aa | CDR3nt
. | TRBJ2-5 | . | TRBV27 | CASSLFGETQYF | TGTGCCAGCAGTTTATTTGGGGAGACCCAGTACTTC
medium-sized | TRBJ2-7 | TRBD1 | TRBV7-9 | CASSLERDRPYEQYF | TGTGCCAGCAGCTTAGAAAGGGACAGACCTTACGAGCAGTACTTC
. | TRBJ2-7 | TRBD2 | TRBV28 | CASSSTTGTSGGQPYEQYF | TGTGCCAGCAGTTCTACCACCGGGACTAGCGGGGGACAACCCTACGAGCAGTACTTC
. | TRBJ1-1 | . | TRBV7-9 | CASSSDPNTEAFF | TGTGCCAGCAGCTCAGACCCTAACACTGAAGCTTTCTTT
. | TRBJ2-3 | TRBD2 | TRBV7-3 | CASSLGLAGVGTDTQYF | TGTGCCAGCAGCTTAGGACTAGCGGGAGTCGGGACAGATACGCAGTATTTT
. | TRBJ1-2 | . | TRBV4-1 | CASSQGGGQVHGYTF | TGCGCCAGCAGCCAAGGGGGGGGGCAAGTCCATGGCTACACCTTC
. | TRBJ2-1 | . | TRBV21-1 | CASSNSGIIYNEQFF | TGTGCCAGCTCTAATAGCGGGATCATCTACAATGAGCAGTTCTTC
once | TRBJ2-7 | . | TRBV2 | CASGGPRSYEQYF | TGTGCCAGCGGGGGTCCCAGGTCCTACGAGCAGTACTTC
. | TRBJ1-1 | . | TRBV7-2 | CASSSFEGNTEAFF | TGTGCCAGCAGCTCCTTTGAGGGGAACACTGAAGCTTTCTTT
. | TRBJ2-7 | . | TRBV6-5 | CASSQGVEYEQYF | TGTGCCAGCAGTCAGGGAGTAGAATACGAGCAGTACTTC
. | TRBJ2-1 | . | TRBV10-3 | CAISESGDTSSYNEQFF | TGTGCCATCAGTGAGTCGGGAGACACGAGCTCCTACAATGAGCAGTTCTTC
. | TRBJ2-2 | TRBD2 | TRBV4-1 | CASSQDAGRSTGELFF | TGCGCCAGCAGCCAAGATGCCGGGAGGAGCACCGGGGAGCTGTTTTTT
. | TRBJ1-2 | . | TRBV19 | CASSQTTGYGYTF | TGTGCCAGTAGTCAGACCACTGGATATGGCTACACCTTC
. | TRBJ2-4 | . | TRBV7-2 | CASSWGRGNIQYF | TGTGCCAGCAGCTGGGGCAGGGGTAACATTCAGTACTTC
once | TRBJ1-2 | . | TRBV6-5 | CASSREAAYGYTF | TGTGCCAGCAGTCGCGAGGCGGCCTATGGCTACACCTTC
. | TRBJ1-4 | TRBD1 | TRBV28 | CASSLSWGQGIEKLFF | TGTGCCAGCAGTTTATCGTGGGGACAGGGCATTGAAAAACTGTTTTTT
. | TRBJ1-1 | . | TRBV7-8 | CASSPSLGPNTEAFF | TGTGCCAGCAGCCCCTCCCTCGGGCCGAACACTGAAGCTTTCTTT
. | TRBJ1-3 | . | TRBV5-1 | CASSLAQFSGNTIYF | TGCGCCAGCAGCTTGGCCCAGTTCTCTGGAAACACCATATATTTT
once | TRBJ1-1 | . | TRBV6-5 | CASSYSKARGTEAFF | TGTGCCAGCAGTTACTCGAAGGCCCGCGGGACTGAAGCTTTCTTT
. | TRBJ2-1 | . | TRBV6-5 | CASRGRNNEQFF | TGTGCCAGCAGGGGACGGAACAATGAGCAGTTCTTC
. | TRBJ1-2 | TRBD1 | TRBV5-6 | CASSTTGGTNYGYTF | TGTGCCAGCAGCACTACAGGGGGGACTAACTATGGCTACACCTTC
. | TRBJ2-7 | TRBD1 | TRBV6-6 | CASRSRDRPYEQYF | TGTGCCAGCAGAAGCCGGGACAGACCATACGAGCAGTACTTC
once | TRBJ2-5 | TRBD2 | TRBV18 | CASSPDSSGTETQYF | TGTGCCAGCTCACCAGATTCTAGCGGTACAGAGACCCAGTACTTC
. | TRBJ1-1 | . | TRBV29-1 | CSVAMNTEAFF | TGCAGCGTTGCTATGAACACTGAAGCTTTCTTT
. | TRBJ2-3 | TRBD1 | TRBV6-5 | CATTGGPGWDTQYF | TGTGCCACCACAGGGGGGCCCGGTTGGGATACGCAGTATTTT
few | TRBJ1-1 | TRBD1 | TRBV28 | CASSSGQARNTEAFF | TGTGCCAGCAGTTCCGGACAGGCTAGGAACACTGAAGCTTTCTTT
. | TRBJ1-2 | TRBD1 | TRBV28 | CASTPGGGTDYGYTF | TGTGCCAGCACCCCAGGGGGGGGGACGGACTATGGCTACACCTTC
. | TRBJ2-7 | TRBD1 | TRBV27 | CASSTPQGKNLEQYF | TGTGCCAGCAGTACCCCACAGGGGAAGAACCTCGAGCAGTACTTC
. | TRBJ2-7 | TRBD1 | TRBV4-1 | CASSQTTGGYEQYF | TGCGCCAGCAGCCAGACGACAGGGGGGTACGAGCAGTACTTC
. | TRBJ2-7 | TRBD2 | TRBV7-2 | CASSLFALAAYEQYF | TGTGCCAGCAGCTTATTCGCACTAGCGGCATACGAGCAGTACTTC
once | TRBJ2-7 | . | TRBV7-9 | CASSLVGVRAYEQYF | TGTGCCAGCAGCTTAGTAGGAGTCAGGGCCTACGAGCAGTACTTC
. | TRBJ1-5 | . | TRBV19 | CASRRILNSNQPQHF | TGTGCCAGTAGAAGGATCCTGAATAGCAATCAGCCCCAGCATTTT
. | TRBJ2-2 | . | TRBV7-3 | CASSYSAVGAGELFF | TGTGCCAGCAGTTACTCTGCGGTGGGAGCCGGGGAGCTGTTTTTT
few | TRBJ2-2 | . | TRBV5-6 | CASSFFSGRTGELFF | TGTGCCAGCAGCTTTTTTTCCGGCAGGACCGGGGAGCTGTTTTTT
. | TRBJ2-2 | . | TRBV25-1 | CASSGDPANTGELFF | TGTGCCAGCAGTGGGGACCCGGCGAACACCGGGGAGCTGTTTTTT
. | TRBJ1-2 | . | TRBV10-3 | CAISPPGGAANYGYTF | TGTGCCATCAGTCCGCCCGGGGGAGCAGCTAACTATGGCTACACCTTC
. | TRBJ2-5 | TRBD2 | TRBV29-1 | CSVVMTSGREETQYF | TGCAGCGTTGTTATGACTAGCGGGAGGGAAGAGACCCAGTACTTC
. | TRBJ2-2 | TRBD2 | TRBV7-2 | CASSRTSAYTGELFF | TGTGCCAGCAGCCGGACTAGCGCCTACACCGGGGAGCTGTTTTTT
. | TRBJ1-4 | . | TRBV5-1 | CASSLKGNEKLFF | TGCGCCAGCAGCTTGAAGGGAAATGAAAAACTGTTTTTT
. | TRBJ2-7 | . | TRBV5-6 | CASSHGTHLAYEQYF | TGTGCCAGCAGCCATGGGACGCACCTGGCCTACGAGCAGTACTTC
. | TRBJ2-7 | . | TRBV2 | CASSEEYEQYF | TGTGCCAGCAGCGAGGAGTACGAGCAGTACTTC
. | TRBJ1-1 | TRBD1 | TRBV4-3 | CASSQEDRVPYTEAFF | TGCGCCAGCAGCCAAGAGGACAGGGTGCCTTACACTGAAGCTTTCTTT
. | TRBJ1-3 | . | TRBV30 | CAWSRGRLWRNTIYF | TGTGCCTGGTCGCGGGGCAGGTTGTGGAGAAACACCATATATTTT
. | TRBJ2-5 | TRBD1 | TRBV9 | CASSVAAGGQETQYF | TGTGCCAGCAGCGTAGCTGCAGGGGGTCAAGAGACCCAGTACTTC
. | TRBJ1-2 | . | TRBV11-2 | CASSPILQGSNYGYTF | TGTGCCAGCAGCCCAATTTTACAGGGTTCTAACTATGGCTACACCTTC
. | TRBJ2-1 | TRBD2 | TRBV4-3 | CASSRAGTSYNEQFF | TGCGCCAGCAGCCGCGCCGGGACTAGCTACAATGAGCAGTTCTTC
. | TRBJ1-2 | . | TRBV4-1 | CASSQVDMNYGYTF | TGCGCCAGCAGCCAAGTGGACATGAACTATGGCTACACCTTC